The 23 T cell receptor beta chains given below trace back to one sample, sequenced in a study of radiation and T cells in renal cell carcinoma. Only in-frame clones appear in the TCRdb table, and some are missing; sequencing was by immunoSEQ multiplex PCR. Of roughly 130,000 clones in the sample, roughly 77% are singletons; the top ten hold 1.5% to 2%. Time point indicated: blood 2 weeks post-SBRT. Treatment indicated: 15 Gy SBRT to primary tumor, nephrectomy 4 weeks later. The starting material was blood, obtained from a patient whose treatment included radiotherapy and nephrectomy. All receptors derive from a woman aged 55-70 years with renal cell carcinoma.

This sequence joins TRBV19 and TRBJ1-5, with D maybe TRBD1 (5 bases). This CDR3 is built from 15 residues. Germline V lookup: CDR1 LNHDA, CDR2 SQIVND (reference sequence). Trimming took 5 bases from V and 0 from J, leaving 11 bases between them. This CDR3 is CASSFEGFSNQPQHF. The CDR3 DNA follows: TGTGCCAGTAGTTTTGAGGGGTTTAGCAATCAGCCCCAGCATTTT.

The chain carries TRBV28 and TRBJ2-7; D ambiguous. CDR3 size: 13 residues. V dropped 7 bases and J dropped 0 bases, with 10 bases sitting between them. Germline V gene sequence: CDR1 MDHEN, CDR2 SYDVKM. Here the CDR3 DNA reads TGTGCCAGCAATGGCGGTATCTCCTACGAGCAGTACTTC. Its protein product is CASNGGISYEQYF.

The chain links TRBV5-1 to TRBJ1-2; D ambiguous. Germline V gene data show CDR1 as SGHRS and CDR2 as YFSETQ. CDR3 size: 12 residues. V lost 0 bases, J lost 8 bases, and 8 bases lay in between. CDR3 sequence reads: CASSLADQGYTF. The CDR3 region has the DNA TGCGCCAGCAGCTTGGCCGACCAGGGCTACACCTTC.

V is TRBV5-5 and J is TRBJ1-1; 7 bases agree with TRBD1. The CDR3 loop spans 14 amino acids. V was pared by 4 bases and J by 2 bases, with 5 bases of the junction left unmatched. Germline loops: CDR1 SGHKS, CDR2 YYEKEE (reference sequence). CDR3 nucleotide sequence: TGTGCCAGCAGCACGACAGGGCACAACACTGAAGCTTTCTTT. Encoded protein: CASSTTGHNTEAFF.

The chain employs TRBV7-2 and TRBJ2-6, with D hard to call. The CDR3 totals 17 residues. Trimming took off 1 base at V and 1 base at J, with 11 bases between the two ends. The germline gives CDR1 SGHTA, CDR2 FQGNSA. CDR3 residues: CASSLEGPLSGANVLTF. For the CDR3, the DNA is TGTGCCAGCAGCTTAGAAGGCCCTCTATCTGGGGCCAACGTCCTGACTTTC.

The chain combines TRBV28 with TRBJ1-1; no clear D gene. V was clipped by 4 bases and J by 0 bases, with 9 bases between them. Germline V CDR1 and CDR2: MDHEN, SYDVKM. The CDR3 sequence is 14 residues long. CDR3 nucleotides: TGTGCCAGCAGTTCTTACAACATGAACACTGAAGCTTTCTTT. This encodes CASSSYNMNTEAFF.

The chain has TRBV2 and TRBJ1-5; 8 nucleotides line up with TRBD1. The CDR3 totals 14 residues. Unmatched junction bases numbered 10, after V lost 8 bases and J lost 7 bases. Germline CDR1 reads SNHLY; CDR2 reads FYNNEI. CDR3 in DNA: TGTGCCAGCGGCACCAGGGGGCGGGAGCAGCCCCAGCATTTT. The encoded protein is CASGTRGREQPQHF.

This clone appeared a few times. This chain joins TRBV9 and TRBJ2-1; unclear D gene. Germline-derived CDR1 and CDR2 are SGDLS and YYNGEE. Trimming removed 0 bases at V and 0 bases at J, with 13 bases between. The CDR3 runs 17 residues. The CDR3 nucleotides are TGTGCCAGCAGCGTAGACTCCGGATTAATCTCCTACAATGAGCAGTTCTTC. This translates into CASSVDSGLISYNEQFF.

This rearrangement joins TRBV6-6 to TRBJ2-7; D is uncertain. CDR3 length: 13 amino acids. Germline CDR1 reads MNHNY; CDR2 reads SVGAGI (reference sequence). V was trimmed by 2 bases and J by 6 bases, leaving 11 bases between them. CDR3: CASSYEPLGEQYF. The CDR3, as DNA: TGTGCCAGCAGTTACGAGCCCCTAGGCGAGCAGTACTTC.

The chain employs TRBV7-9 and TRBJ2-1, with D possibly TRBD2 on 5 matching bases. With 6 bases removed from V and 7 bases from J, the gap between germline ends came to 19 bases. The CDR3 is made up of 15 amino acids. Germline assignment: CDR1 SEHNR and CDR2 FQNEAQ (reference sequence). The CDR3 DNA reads TGTGCCAGCAGTGCTAGCCTAGGAGCTGGGAATGAGCAGTTCTTC. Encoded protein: CASSASLGAGNEQFF.

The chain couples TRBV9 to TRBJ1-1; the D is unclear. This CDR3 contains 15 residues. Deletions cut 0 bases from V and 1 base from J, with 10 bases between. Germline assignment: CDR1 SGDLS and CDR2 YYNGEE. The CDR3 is CASSVDIGTNTEAFF. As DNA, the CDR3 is TGTGCCAGCAGCGTAGATATAGGAACGAACACTGAAGCTTTCTTT.

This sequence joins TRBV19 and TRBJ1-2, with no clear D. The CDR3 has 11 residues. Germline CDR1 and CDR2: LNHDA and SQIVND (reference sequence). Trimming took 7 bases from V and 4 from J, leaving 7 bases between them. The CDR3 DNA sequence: TGTGCCAGTACATCAGGCTATGGCTACACCTTC. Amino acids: CASTSGYGYTF. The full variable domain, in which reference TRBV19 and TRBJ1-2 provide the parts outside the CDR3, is DGGITQSPKYLFRKEGQNVTLSCEQNLNHDAMYWYRQDPGQGLRLIYYSQIVNDFQKGDIAEGYSVSREKKESFPLTVTSAQKNPTAFYLCASTSGYGYTFGSGTRLTVV.

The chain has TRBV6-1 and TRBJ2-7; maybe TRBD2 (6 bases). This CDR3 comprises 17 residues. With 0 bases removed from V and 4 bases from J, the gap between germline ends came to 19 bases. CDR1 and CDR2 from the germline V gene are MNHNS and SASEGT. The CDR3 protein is CASSEASAGRFKYEQYF. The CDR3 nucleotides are TGTGCCAGCAGTGAAGCATCCGCGGGACGGTTCAAGTACGAGCAGTACTTC.

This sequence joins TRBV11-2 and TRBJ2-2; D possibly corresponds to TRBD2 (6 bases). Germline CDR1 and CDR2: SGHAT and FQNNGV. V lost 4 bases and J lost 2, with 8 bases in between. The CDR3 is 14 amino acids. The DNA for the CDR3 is TGTGCCAGCAGCTCGGGACTCAACACCGGGGAGCTGTTTTTT. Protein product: CASSSGLNTGELFF.

CDR3 bases: TGTGCCAGCAGCGTTAGCGGGAGTTTCTACAATGAGCAGTTCTTC. Encoded protein: CASSVSGSFYNEQFF. V usage is TRBV13 and J usage is TRBJ2-1; TRBD2 matches 9 bases. Germline CDR1 and CDR2: PRHDT and FYEKMQ (reference sequence). The V gene end was trimmed by 5 bases and the J gene end by 3 bases; junction bases not matched to a gene: 5. The CDR3 is 15 amino acids.

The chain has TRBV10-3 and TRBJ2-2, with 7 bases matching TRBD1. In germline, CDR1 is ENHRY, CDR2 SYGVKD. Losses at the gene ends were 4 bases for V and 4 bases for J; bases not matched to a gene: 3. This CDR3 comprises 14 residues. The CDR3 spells CAISAAGGTGELFF. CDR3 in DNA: TGTGCCATCAGTGCGGCAGGGGGCACCGGGGAGCTGTTTTTT.

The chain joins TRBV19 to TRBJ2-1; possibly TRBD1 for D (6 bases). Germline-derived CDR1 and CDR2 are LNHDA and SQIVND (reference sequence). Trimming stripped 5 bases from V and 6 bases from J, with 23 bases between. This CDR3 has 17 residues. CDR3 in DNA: TGTGCCAGTAGTCGAACACCCGTAACAGGGTTAACCAATGAGCAGTTCTTC. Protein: CASSRTPVTGLTNEQFF.

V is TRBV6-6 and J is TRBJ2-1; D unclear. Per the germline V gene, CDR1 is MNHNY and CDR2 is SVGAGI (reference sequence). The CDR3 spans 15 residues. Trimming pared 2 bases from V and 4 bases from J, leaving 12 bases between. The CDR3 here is CASSYLARDYNEQFF. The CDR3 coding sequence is TGTGCCAGCAGTTACCTCGCTAGGGATTACAATGAGCAGTTCTTC.

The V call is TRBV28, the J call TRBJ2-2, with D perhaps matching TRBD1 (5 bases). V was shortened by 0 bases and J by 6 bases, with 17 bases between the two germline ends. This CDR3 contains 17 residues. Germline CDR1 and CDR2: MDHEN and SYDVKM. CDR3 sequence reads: CASSLWGLEMGPGELFF. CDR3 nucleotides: TGTGCCAGCAGTTTATGGGGCCTTGAAATGGGGCCCGGGGAGCTGTTTTTT.

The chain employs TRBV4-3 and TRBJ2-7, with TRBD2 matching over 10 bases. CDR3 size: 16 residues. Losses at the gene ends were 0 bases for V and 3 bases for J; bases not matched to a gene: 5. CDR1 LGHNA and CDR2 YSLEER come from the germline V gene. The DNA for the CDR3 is TGCGCCAGCAGCCAAGATATTAGCGGGAGGCACTACGAGCAGTACTTC. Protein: CASSQDISGRHYEQYF.

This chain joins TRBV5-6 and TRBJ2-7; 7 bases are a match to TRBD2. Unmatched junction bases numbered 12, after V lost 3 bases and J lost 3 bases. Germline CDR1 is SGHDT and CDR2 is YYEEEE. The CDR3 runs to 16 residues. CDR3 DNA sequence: TGTGCCAGCAGCTCGCCCGTCCGGGGGGTAATCTACGAGCAGTACTTC. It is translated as CASSSPVRGVIYEQYF.

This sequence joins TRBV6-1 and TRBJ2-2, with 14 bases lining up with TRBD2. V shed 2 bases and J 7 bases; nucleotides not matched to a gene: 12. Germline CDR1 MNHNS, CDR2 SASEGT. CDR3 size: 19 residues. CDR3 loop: CASSEPKTSGGAVSGELFF. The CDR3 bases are TGTGCCAGCAGTGAACCTAAGACTAGCGGGGGGGCCGTAAGCGGGGAGCTGTTTTTT.

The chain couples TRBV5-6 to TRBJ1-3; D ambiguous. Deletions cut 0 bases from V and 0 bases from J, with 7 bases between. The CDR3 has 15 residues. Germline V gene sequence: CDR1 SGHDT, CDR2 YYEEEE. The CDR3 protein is CASSLGSYSGNTIYF. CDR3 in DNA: TGTGCCAGCAGCTTGGGGTCCTACTCTGGAAACACCATATATTTT.